The next 15 T cell receptor beta chains were all read from a single sample in a study of OX40 agonist ivuxolimab in advanced cancers. The assay was immunoSEQ multiplex PCR, and TCRdb's table has in-frame clones only and misses some. Of more than 70,000 clones listed, just over 90% are singletons. Specimen: CD4+ or CD8+ T cells sorted from blood, collected in a trial of the OX40 agonist ivuxolimab. These receptor sequences come from an adult with an advanced solid tumor such as melanoma, head and neck, liver or kidney cancer.

This clone was observed once. The gene calls are TRBV6-5 and TRBJ1-3; TRBD1 aligns across 8 bases. CDR3 length: 15 residues. Germline V gene sequence: CDR1 MNHEY, CDR2 SVGAGI. The V segment lost 3 bases and the J segment 4 bases; nucleotides outside the gene matches: 5. In DNA form, the CDR3 reads TGTGCCAGCAGTTATGGGGGGGACAGGGGAAACACCATATATTTT. This translates into CASSYGGDRGNTIYF.

This clone was seen more than once but under ten times. The chain has TRBV7-2 and TRBJ2-7; 8 positions agree with TRBD2. CDR1 and CDR2 from the germline V gene are SGHTA and FQGNSA. J lost 3 bases, V lost 1 base, and 8 bases had no gene match. The CDR3 spans 16 residues. CDR3 sequence reads: CASSLVGAGAGYEQYF. The CDR3 nucleotides are TGTGCCAGCAGCTTAGTCGGAGCGGGAGCTGGCTACGAGCAGTACTTC.

The rearrangement links TRBV11-2 to TRBJ2-3, with D hard to call. Trimming took off 0 bases at V and 3 bases at J, with 10 bases between the two ends. This CDR3 is 15 amino acids long. The germline V gene has CDR1 SGHAT and CDR2 FQNNGV. Here the CDR3 DNA reads TGTGCCAGCAGCTTAGAACCGACTGGGACAGATACGCAGTATTTT. It is translated as CASSLEPTGTDTQYF.

V is TRBV28 and J is TRBJ2-1, with TRBD2 matching 8 bases. This CDR3 comprises 17 residues. V dropped 5 bases and J dropped 3; count of bases not matched to a gene: 12. CDR1 is MDHEN, CDR2 SYDVKM, per germline. DNA of the CDR3: TGTGCCAGCAGTCCACCCTCAGCGGGAGTGTTCTACAATGAGCAGTTCTTC. Translation: CASSPPSAGVFYNEQFF.

The chain recombines TRBV19 with TRBJ2-5; D is perhaps TRBD1 (6 bases). The CDR3 totals 13 residues. Germline CDR1 reads LNHDA; CDR2 reads SQIVND (reference sequence). V lost 3 bases, J lost 5 bases, and 10 bases lay in between. The DNA of the CDR3 is TGTGCCAGTAGTATGAGTGGGGGCGAGACCCAGTACTTC. Its protein product is CASSMSGGETQYF.

CDR3 DNA: TGTGCCAGCAGCTTAGCGCCCGGGACTAGCAATGGTGAGCAGTTCTTC. This codes for CASSLAPGTSNGEQFF. The chain recombines TRBV7-9 with TRBJ2-1; 9 bases are shared with TRBD2. CDR1 is SEHNR, CDR2 FQNEAQ, per germline (reference sequence). CDR3 size: 16 residues. The V gene end was trimmed by 0 bases and the J gene end by 9 bases; junction bases not matched to a gene: 9. Based on the CDR3 plus reference TRBV7-9 and TRBJ2-1, the full variable domain is DTGVSQNPRHKITKRGQNVTFRCDPISEHNRLYWYRQTLGQGPEFLTYFQNEAQLEKSRLLSDRFSAERPKGSFSTLEIQRTEQGDSAMYLCASSLAPGTSNGEQFFGPGTRLTVL.

The chain employs TRBV28 and TRBJ1-1; no definite D call. Germline V gene lookup returns CDR1 MDHEN and CDR2 SYDVKM. The CDR3 covers 15 residues. Between the trimmed V and J ends, which lost 2 bases and 1 base, there was a span of 11 bases. The CDR3 coding sequence is TGTGCCAGCAGTTTAATGGGATTTGGGAACACTGAAGCTTTCTTT. Encoded protein: CASSLMGFGNTEAFF.

V is TRBV28 and J is TRBJ1-2; D perhaps matches TRBD1 (6 bases). CDR1 is MDHEN and CDR2 is SYDVKM in the germline V gene. V lost 5 bases and J 8 bases, leaving 15 bases between the germline ends. CDR3 length: 13 amino acids. In nucleotides, the CDR3 is TGTGCCAGCAGTAAGATCAGGGGCGGCGGCTACACCTTC. It codes for CASSKIRGGGYTF.

The chain links TRBV9 to TRBJ2-3; D is ambiguous. With 3 bases removed from V and 3 bases from J, the gap between germline ends came to 8 bases. CDR3 length equals 13 residues. CDR1 and CDR2 from the germline V gene are SGDLS and YYNGEE. The CDR3 nucleotides read TGTGCCAGCAGCGCGGCATCAACAGATACGCAGTATTTT. Translated: CASSAASTDTQYF.

The chain uses TRBV5-5 and TRBJ1-4, with D maybe TRBD1 (6 bases). Trimming took 1 base from V and 0 from J, leaving 16 bases between them. This CDR3 spans 18 amino acids. Germline V lookup: CDR1 SGHKS, CDR2 YYEKEE (reference sequence). CDR3 loop: CASSLYRDPRATNEKLFF. CDR3 nucleotides: TGTGCCAGCAGCTTGTACAGGGATCCCCGCGCAACTAATGAAAAACTGTTTTTT.

This rearrangement joins TRBV5-1 to TRBJ2-1, with D maybe TRBD1 (7 bases). The CDR3 is 17 residues long. Trimming removed 0 bases at V and 9 bases at J, with 22 bases between. CDR1 is SGHRS, CDR2 YFSETQ, per germline. CDR3 amino acids: CASSLVGQILPGGEQFF. Here the CDR3 DNA reads TGCGCCAGCAGCTTGGTGGGACAGATCCTCCCCGGGGGTGAGCAGTTCTTC.

The count of this clone is one. The genes are TRBV7-8 and TRBJ1-5; no definite D call. V lost 5 bases and J lost 5, with 10 bases in between. The CDR3 sequence is 13 residues long. The germline CDR1 and CDR2 sequences are SGHVS and FQNEAQ. Here the CDR3 reads CASSPEGHQPQHF. CDR3 nucleotides: TGTGCCAGCAGCCCGGAAGGGCATCAGCCCCAGCATTTT.

This clone was detected a few times. V gene TRBV4-1 combines with J gene TRBJ2-4, with TRBD2 as a possible D gene (5 bases). This CDR3 spans 15 amino acids. Germline CDR1 MGHRA, CDR2 YSYEKL. Trimming stripped 1 base from V and 0 bases from J, with 7 bases between. In DNA, the CDR3 is TGCGCCAGCAGCCAAGGTGGACTAGCCAAAAACATTCAGTACTTC. It is translated as CASSQGGLAKNIQYF.

The gene calls are TRBV18 and TRBJ2-5; D call uncertain. The CDR3 consists of 14 residues. Germline CDR1 is KGHSH and CDR2 is LQKENI. The V gene lost 3 bases and the J gene lost 4 bases, with 12 bases spanning the gap. The CDR3 DNA sequence: TGTGCCAGCTCACCTAATTCCGAGATAGAGACCCAGTACTTC. As protein: CASSPNSEIETQYF.

The chain has TRBV7-4 and TRBJ2-3, with D uncertain. This CDR3 has 17 residues. Looked up from germline, CDR1 is SGHVT and CDR2 is SQSDAQ. Trimming took off 2 bases at V and 0 bases at J, with 15 bases between the two ends. The CDR3 region has the DNA TGTGCCAGCAGCTTATTTACCCGGGCCGCTAGCACAGATACGCAGTATTTT. This gives the protein CASSLFTRAASTDTQYF.